One and the same sample provided the 3 T cell receptor beta chains below, sequenced in a study of T cells in Graves' hyperthyroidism and ophthalmopathy. Amplification of TCR beta CDR3 regions used RNA as the template. Using the HTBI primer set, a first-round RT-PCR was run on the TCR CDR3. TCRdb re-analysed the multiplex PCR reads in MiXCR, keeping a single row per CDR3 protein. The sample lists hundreds of thousands of distinct CDR3 sequences, roughly 24% occurring once. Sequenced: blood. These receptors originate from a woman aged 25 to 39 with Graves' ophthalmopathy.

This clonotype was seen many times. V gene TRBV12-3 or TRBV12-4 combines with J gene TRBJ2-2; D perhaps matches TRBD2 (6 bases). Trimming shortened V by 3 bases and J by 4 bases, and 15 bases separated the two germline ends. This CDR3 contains 16 residues. The CDR3 spells CASSFIGEVVTGELFF. In nucleotides, the CDR3 is TGTGCCAGCAGTTTTATCGGGGAGGTGGTCACCGGGGAGCTGTTTTTT.

The table lists this clonotype with a few counts. The V gene is TRBV11-2, the J gene TRBJ1-6, with D perhaps matching TRBD1 (5 bases). The CDR3 totals 18 residues. Germline-derived CDR1 and CDR2 are SGHAT and FQNNGV. Trimming stripped 5 bases from V and 0 bases from J, with 17 bases between. Here the CDR3 reads CASSPRPGGSSYNSPLHF. In DNA form, the CDR3 reads TGTGCCAGCAGCCCTCGACCTGGGGGGAGCTCCTATAATTCACCCCTCCACTTT.

Turning to this clonotype: Relative to the germline gene, one junction end is altered; a read error may explain this. V and J are TRBV28 and TRBJ2-7, with 10 bases that match TRBD2. The CDR3 runs 16 residues. The germline CDR1 and CDR2 sequences are MDHEN and SYDVKM. The CDR3 protein is CAGSLTSGTTLYEQYF. DNA of the CDR3: TGTGCCGGCAGTTTAACTAGCGGGACCACTTTGTACGAGCAGTACTTC.